This T cell receptor beta chain was identified during a study of shared clonotypes between healthy human individuals. Study-wide background: Per donor, CD8 memory used one plate, CD8 naive used two, CD4 memory used three and CD4 naive used three.

CDR3 size: 14 residues. Germline CDR1 is SQVTM and CDR2 is ANQGSEA. After removal of 4 bases from V and 3 bases from J, the junction contained 5 bases not matched to a gene. Naive CD8 isolation took CD45RO-negative cells positively selected for CCR7 and excluded terminally differentiated effector memory CD45RA+ cells. On sorted subsets, replicate PCRs used about 200 ng DNA, or tens of thousands of T cell genomes. Repertoires were generated with immunoSEQ multiplex PCR, while TCRdb's copy carries only in-frame clones and drops some. Of roughly 1,800,000 clones detected, over 85% appear once; the ten largest clones hold 1% to 1.5%. Study-wide findings and caveats: Sampling used blood alone; tissue repertoires probably differ.

As regards this clone: Its specificity is unknown.

The sequencing input was naive CD8+ T cells sorted from blood. The receptor comes from a man between 18 and 29 years old in good health. The rearrangement joins TRBV29-1 to TRBJ2-3; TRBD1 matches 9 bases. The CDR3 sequence: CSVVGTGLTDTQYF. Here the CDR3 DNA reads TGCAGCGTTGTTGGGACAGGGCTAACAGATACGCAGTATTTT.